Shown below are 12 T cell receptor beta chains from a single sample sequenced in a study of T-cell reconstitution after alpha-beta-depleted transplantation in children. Using unique molecular identifiers, the investigators prepared the TCRbeta library. MiXCR, run by TCRdb on the PCR reads, gives a single entry per CDR3 protein. The sample holds a few hundred thousand distinct CDR3 sequences, 10% to 15% seen once. The sample in question was PBMCs, mostly from graft donor cells, obtained 360 days after TCRalphabeta/CD19-depleted stem cell transplant. Receptors were obtained from a male patient between 5 and 17 years old who had a stem cell transplant for acute myeloid leukemia, so the T cells may come from the graft donor.

The gene calls are TRBV20-1 and TRBJ2-2, with TRBD1 matching 9 bases. Germline CDR1 DFQATT, CDR2 SNEGSKA (reference sequence). The length of the CDR3 is 17 residues. J was trimmed by 5 bases and V by 2 bases; bases with no gene match: 12. In DNA, the CDR3 is TGCAGTGCTAGACCCGACAGGGGGGCGTTGTGGACCGGGGAGCTGTTTTTT. Its translation is CSARPDRGALWTGELFF.

V gene TRBV28 combines with J gene TRBJ1-6, with 9 bases that match TRBD1. This CDR3 region has 15 residues. V was pared by 5 bases and J by 10 bases, with 9 bases of the junction left unmatched. Germline loops: CDR1 MDHEN, CDR2 SYDVKM. CDR3 protein: CASSPQDRGGSPLHF. DNA for the CDR3: TGTGCCAGCAGTCCGCAGGACAGGGGTGGGTCACCCCTCCACTTT.

The gene calls are TRBV24-1 and TRBJ2-2, with a weak D call TRBD1 (6 bases). The germline V gene encodes CDR1 KGHDR and CDR2 SFDVKD. The CDR3 extends over 15 amino acids. Trimming removed 0 bases at V and 4 bases at J, with 8 bases between. This chain's CDR3 is CATSDLGQSTGELFF. DNA for the CDR3: TGTGCCACCAGTGATTTGGGACAGAGCACCGGGGAGCTGTTTTTT.

This clonotype was recorded many times. The rearrangement joins TRBV4-3 to TRBJ2-7, with D possibly being TRBD2 (5 bases). V was shortened by 3 bases and J by 4 bases, with 13 bases between the two germline ends. The CDR3 is 14 residues long. Germline lookup yields CDR1 LGHNA and CDR2 YSLEER. In nucleotides, the CDR3 is TGCGCCAGCAGCCAGGATTGGACTGTATACGAGCAGTACTTC. Translation gives CASSQDWTVYEQYF.

At least ten counts were recorded for this clonotype. It is likely a read error, because the conserved phenylalanine at the end of the CDR3 is missing. It is unclear where the CDR3 begins or ends on the DNA, so no DNA is shown, and the CDR3 is as TCRdb lists it. The V and J genes are TRBV2 and TRBJ2-1; the table assigns TRBD2, which was not confirmed against the DNA. Germline CDR1 and CDR2: SNHLY and FYNNEI. The CDR3 spans 12 amino acids, including both terminal residues. This chain's CDR3 is CASSTPGTIPPR.

This clonotype was recorded at least ten times. This rearrangement joins TRBV6-2 or TRBV6-3 to TRBJ2-7, with D unclear. Trimming took 6 bases from V and 8 from J, leaving 14 bases between them. Per the germline V gene, CDR1 is MNHEY and CDR2 is SVGEGT. CDR3 length: 12 amino acids. CDR3 amino acids: CASSPSVIQQYF. The CDR3 DNA reads TGTGCCAGCAGCCCCTCGGTGATACAGCAGTACTTC.

The rearrangement joins TRBV6-1 to TRBJ2-2; TRBD2 is a possible D gene (5 bases). V was trimmed by 10 bases and J by 1 base, leaving 10 bases between them. The CDR3 runs 13 residues. The V gene's germline CDR1 is MNHNS and CDR2 SASEGT. CDR3 sequence reads: CATRAENTGELFF. CDR3 DNA: TGTGCCACCCGAGCGGAGAACACCGGGGAGCTGTTTTTT.

This clonotype occurred a few times. The chain joins TRBV7-8 to TRBJ2-7, with 8 bases fitting TRBD2. Trimming removed 6 bases from V and 1 base from J; junction bases left unmatched: 5. The CDR3 consists of 14 residues. Germline V CDR1 and CDR2: SGHVS, FQNEAQ. CDR3 loop: CASRSPGGSYEQYF. CDR3 nucleotide sequence: TGTGCCAGCAGGTCTCCGGGGGGGTCCTACGAGCAGTACTTC.

The chain joins TRBV27 to TRBJ1-1; D gene unclear. The CDR3 consists of 14 residues. CDR1 is MNHEY and CDR2 is SMNVEV in the germline V gene (reference sequence). V lost 5 bases to trimming and J lost 2 bases, with 12 bases between them. The CDR3 nucleotides are TGTGCCAGCAGTCCCGGGAGATTTAACACTGAAGCTTTCTTT. This sequence encodes CASSPGRFNTEAFF.

This clonotype has more than one count but fewer than ten. The chain carries TRBV9 and TRBJ2-7, with D unclear. This CDR3 spans 15 amino acids. The germline V and J ends were trimmed by 0 bases and 0 bases, with 10 bases remaining between them. The V gene's germline CDR1 is SGDLS and CDR2 YYNGEE. This CDR3 is CASSVGGFSSYEQYF. The CDR3 DNA follows: TGTGCCAGCAGCGTAGGCGGTTTTAGCTCCTACGAGCAGTACTTC.

This clonotype was observed at least ten times. V usage is TRBV12-3 or TRBV12-4 and J usage is TRBJ2-7; D is perhaps TRBD1 (6 bases). The CDR3 loop spans 14 amino acids. V was shortened by 2 bases and J by 5 bases, with 13 bases between the two germline ends. CDR3 coding DNA: TGTGCCAGCAGTTTACGTCTAGCAGGGGACGAGCAGTACTTC. It specifies CASSLRLAGDEQYF.

This clonotype was observed a handful of times. The chain recombines TRBV10-3 with TRBJ2-1; TRBD2 matches 14 bases. Germline CDR1 and CDR2: ENHRY and SYGVKD. CDR3 length equals 19 residues. With 5 bases clipped from V and 0 bases from J, the junction kept 9 bases outside the gene matches. CDR3 protein: CAISPRLAGGPSSYNEQFF. CDR3 DNA sequence: TGTGCCATCAGTCCCCGACTAGCGGGAGGGCCCAGCTCCTACAATGAGCAGTTCTTC.